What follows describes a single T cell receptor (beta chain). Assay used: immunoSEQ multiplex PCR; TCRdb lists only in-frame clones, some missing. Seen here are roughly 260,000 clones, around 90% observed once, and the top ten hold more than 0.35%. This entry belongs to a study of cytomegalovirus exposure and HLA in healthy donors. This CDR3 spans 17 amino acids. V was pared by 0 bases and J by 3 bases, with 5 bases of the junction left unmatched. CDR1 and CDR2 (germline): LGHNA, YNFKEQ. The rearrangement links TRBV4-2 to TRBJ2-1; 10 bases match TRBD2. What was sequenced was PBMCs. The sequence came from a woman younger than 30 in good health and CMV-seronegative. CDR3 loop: CASSQDIASGGYNEQFF. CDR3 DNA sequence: TGTGCCAGCAGCCAAGATATTGCTAGCGGGGGCTACAATGAGCAGTTCTTC.